This T cell receptor beta chain was observed in a study of control samples from healthy donors and cancer patients (TCRdb year 2020). The library relied on the immunoSEQ multiplex PCR assay. The clones in this table, taken by TCRdb from immuneACCESS, are in-frame only. Not every clone is retained; where verified, under half of the shortfall comes from an unresolved V gene, and the cause of the rest is unknown. The sample has 160,000 or so clones on record, about 93% of them singletons. 0.65% to 0.85% of the sample comes from the top ten. With regard to this clone: What this receptor recognizes is not known. Per-base qualities were not stored, and no clone one base away is much larger.

The trim is 3 bases for V and 6 bases for J, with a gap of 14 bases between the germline ends. The CDR3 holds 14 amino acids from the cysteine to the phenylalanine. Here the CDR3 DNA is all that survives: 42 bases in frame from base 1. The germline V gene specifies MDHEN as CDR1 and SYDVKM as CDR2. This TCR was sampled from a woman under 40 in good health. Sequenced: blood. The chain couples TRBV28 to TRBJ1-1; a weak D assignment points to TRBD1 (5 bases agree). The CDR3 protein is CASSFGGDASEAFF. The nucleotide sequence is TGTGCCAGCAGTTTCGGGGGAGATGCTTCTGAAGCTTTCTTT. Outside the CDR3, residues come from the reference TRBV28 and TRBJ1-1 proteins, so the full variable domain is: DVKVTQSSRYLVKRTGEKVFLECVQDMDHENMFWYRQDPGLGLRLIYFSYDVKMKEKGDIPEGYSVSREKKERFSLILESASTNQTSMYLCASSFGGDASEAFFGQGTRLTVV.